The rows below give T cell receptor beta chains drawn from one sample of a study of blood T cell repertoires in COVID-19. Clones were read by immunoSEQ multiplex PCR, and TCRdb kept only the in-frame ones, dropping some. The table has just over 250,000 clones, about 87% seen once. Sequenced: peripheral blood. These receptors all come from a man aged 55 to 70 who had recovered from COVID-19. Both conserved end residues are trimmed from each CDR3. Fields, in order: V gene, J gene, CDR3 protein.

v_call: TRBV9
j_call: TRBJ1-2
cdr3_aa: ASSGGIYGYT

v_call: TRBV4-2
j_call: TRBJ2-7
cdr3_aa: ASSHSGTGAYEQY

v_call: TRBV11-2
j_call: TRBJ2-2
cdr3_aa: ASSYGGNTGELF

v_call: TRBV9
j_call: TRBJ2-5
cdr3_aa: ASSLGTSGKETQY

v_call: TRBV11-2
j_call: TRBJ2-2
cdr3_aa: ASSFALALNTGELF

v_call: TRBV11-2
j_call: TRBJ1-2
cdr3_aa: ASSSTLQVNYGYT

v_call: TRBV7-9
j_call: TRBJ2-2
cdr3_aa: ASSGTGGSGELF

v_call: TRBV5-6
j_call: TRBJ2-1
cdr3_aa: ASSLLGSSYNEQF

v_call: TRBV2
j_call: TRBJ2-1
cdr3_aa: ASSPGGTYNEQF

v_call: TRBV7-9
j_call: TRBJ2-1
cdr3_aa: ASSLLGQGARNEQF

v_call: TRBV6-2/TRBV6-3
j_call: TRBJ1-3
cdr3_aa: ASSQTGTSGNTIY

v_call: TRBV19
j_call: TRBJ2-2
cdr3_aa: ASSIFQRGTGELF

v_call: TRBV7-9
j_call: TRBJ2-5
cdr3_aa: ASSERETQY

v_call: TRBV4-2
j_call: TRBJ1-2
cdr3_aa: ASSQGTGIGYGYT

v_call: TRBV7-3
j_call: TRBJ2-3
cdr3_aa: ASSVGLPTDTQY

v_call: TRBV5-1
j_call: TRBJ2-6
cdr3_aa: ASSADRGALPGANVLT

v_call: TRBV12-5
j_call: TRBJ2-5
cdr3_aa: ASGPGLAAQETQY

v_call: TRBV15
j_call: TRBJ2-5
cdr3_aa: ATSRGLAGAGETQY

v_call: TRBV19
j_call: TRBJ1-4
cdr3_aa: ATTGAGQAEVEKLF

v_call: TRBV10-3
j_call: TRBJ1-1
cdr3_aa: AISDPGQGDTEAF

v_call: TRBV7-8
j_call: TRBJ2-1
cdr3_aa: ATGWQVSYNEQF

v_call: TRBV12-3/TRBV12-4
j_call: TRBJ1-2
cdr3_aa: ASSLEDRGGYT

v_call: TRBV6-5
j_call: TRBJ1-2
cdr3_aa: ASSFEGGSSGYT

v_call: TRBV5-1
j_call: TRBJ1-5
cdr3_aa: ASSLNGYNQPQH

v_call: TRBV10-2
j_call: TRBJ1-3
cdr3_aa: ASRAGDRGISGNTIY

v_call: TRBV19
j_call: TRBJ1-2
cdr3_aa: ASSMIQRSRHYGYT

v_call: TRBV10-1
j_call: TRBJ2-3
cdr3_aa: ASSEGAQGGTDTQY

v_call: TRBV3-1/TRBV3-2
j_call: TRBJ1-3
cdr3_aa: ASSWRTGGFSGNTIY

v_call: TRBV10-3
j_call: TRBJ2-7
cdr3_aa: AISESGVGLSYEQY

v_call: TRBV9
j_call: TRBJ2-1
cdr3_aa: ASSAGGRAANEQF

v_call: TRBV19
j_call: TRBJ2-6
cdr3_aa: ASRTGGSGANVLT

v_call: TRBV5-8
j_call: TRBJ2-3
cdr3_aa: ASSWGTGGADTQY

v_call: TRBV7-5
j_call: TRBJ2-7
cdr3_aa: ARHGGKDTYEQY

v_call: TRBV7-8
j_call: TRBJ2-7
cdr3_aa: ASSLVPSGGTYEQY

v_call: TRBV7-7
j_call: TRBJ2-2
cdr3_aa: ASSRDRANTGELF